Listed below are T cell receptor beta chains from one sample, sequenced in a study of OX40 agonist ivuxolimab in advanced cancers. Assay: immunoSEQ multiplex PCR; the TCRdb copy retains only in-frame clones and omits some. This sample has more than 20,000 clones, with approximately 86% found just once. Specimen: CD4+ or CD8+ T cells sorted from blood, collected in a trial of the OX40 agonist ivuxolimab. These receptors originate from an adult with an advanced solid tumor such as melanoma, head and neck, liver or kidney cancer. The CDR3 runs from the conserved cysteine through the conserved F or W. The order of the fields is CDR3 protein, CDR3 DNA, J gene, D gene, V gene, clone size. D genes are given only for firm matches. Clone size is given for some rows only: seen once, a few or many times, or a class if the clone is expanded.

CDR3: CAWNRGGQPQHF
DNA: TGTGCCTGGAATAGGGGGGGACAGCCCCAGCATTTT
J: TRBJ1-5
D: -
V: TRBV30
size: -

CDR3: CASSPTEGGEQYF
DNA: TGTGCCAGCAGCCCTACGGAAGGGGGCGAGCAGTACTTC
J: TRBJ2-7
D: -
V: TRBV7-9
size: -

CDR3: CASLGEKLFF
DNA: TGTGCCAGTTTGGGAGAAAAACTGTTTTTT
J: TRBJ1-4
D: -
V: TRBV6-6
size: once

CDR3: CASSLGQGVYEQYF
DNA: TGTGCCAGCAGCTTGGGGCAGGGTGTCTACGAGCAGTACTTC
J: TRBJ2-7
D: -
V: TRBV5-6
size: -

CDR3: CASSSSSGSVNYEQYF
DNA: TGTGCCAGCAGTTCTTCTAGCGGGAGCGTTAACTACGAGCAGTACTTC
J: TRBJ2-7
D: TRBD2
V: TRBV27
size: -

CDR3: CASSSGLGNGAEQYF
DNA: TGCGCCAGCAGCTCGGGACTTGGTAATGGCGCCGAGCAGTACTTC
J: TRBJ2-7
D: -
V: TRBV5-1
size: -

CDR3: CASSPGLAADYEQYF
DNA: TGTGCCAGCAGTCCCGGACTAGCGGCTGACTACGAGCAGTACTTC
J: TRBJ2-7
D: TRBD2
V: TRBV6-6
size: -

CDR3: CASRSLMQETQYF
DNA: TGTGCAAGTCGCTCCCTAATGCAAGAGACCCAGTACTTC
J: TRBJ2-5
D: -
V: TRBV12-2
size: -

CDR3: CASSFGGTNTGELFF
DNA: TGTGCCAGCAGTTTTGGGGGGACGAACACCGGGGAGCTGTTTTTT
J: TRBJ2-2
D: -
V: TRBV27
size: -

CDR3: CASSWGTSGEQFF
DNA: TGTGCCAGCAGCTGGGGGACTAGCGGAGAGCAGTTCTTC
J: TRBJ2-1
D: TRBD2
V: TRBV5-6
size: once

CDR3: CSVVEGNTGELFF
DNA: TGCAGCGTTGTCGAAGGGAACACCGGGGAGCTGTTTTTT
J: TRBJ2-2
D: -
V: TRBV29-1
size: -

CDR3: CASSLEQASGSPLHF
DNA: TGTGCCAGCAGCTTAGAGCAGGCGTCAGGTTCACCCCTCCACTTT
J: TRBJ1-6
D: -
V: TRBV7-2
size: -

CDR3: CATSRVVEKNSLHF
DNA: TGTGCCACCAGCAGAGTGGTGGAAAAGAATTCCCTCCACTTT
J: TRBJ1-6
D: -
V: TRBV15
size: -

CDR3: CASSLDGLGTGELFF
DNA: TGTGCCAGCAGTCTTGATGGGTTAGGCACCGGGGAGCTGTTTTTT
J: TRBJ2-2
D: -
V: TRBV9
size: -

CDR3: CATIREGWNYGYTF
DNA: TGTGCCACCATTCGGGAGGGATGGAACTATGGCTACACCTTC
J: TRBJ1-2
D: -
V: TRBV7-9
size: -

CDR3: CASSLWPINEKLFF
DNA: TGTGCCAGCAGTTTATGGCCGATTAATGAAAAACTGTTTTTT
J: TRBJ1-4
D: -
V: TRBV27
size: once

CDR3: CASSEALAGGSSYEQYF
DNA: TGTGCCAGTAGTGAAGCCCTAGCGGGGGGAAGCTCCTACGAGCAGTACTTC
J: TRBJ2-7
D: TRBD2
V: TRBV19
size: -

CDR3: CASSLTVRAPYEQYF
DNA: TGTGCCAGCAGCCTGACAGTCCGCGCGCCCTACGAGCAGTACTTC
J: TRBJ2-7
D: -
V: TRBV27
size: -

CDR3: CASNGIRHEQYF
DNA: TGTGCCAGCAACGGGATACGGCACGAGCAGTACTTC
J: TRBJ2-7
D: -
V: TRBV25-1
size: -

CDR3: CASGAEKLFF
DNA: TGTGCCAGCGGAGCGGAAAAACTGTTTTTT
J: TRBJ1-4
D: -
V: TRBV2
size: -

CDR3: CASSVERWGPNLHF
DNA: TGTGCCAGCAGCGTAGAGAGGTGGGGACCCAACCTCCACTTT
J: TRBJ1-6
D: -
V: TRBV9
size: medium-sized

CDR3: CASSLGTGGSPLHF
DNA: TGTGCCAGCAGTTTAGGGACAGGGGGATCACCCCTCCACTTT
J: TRBJ1-6
D: TRBD1
V: TRBV28
size: -

CDR3: CASSLGARTYEQYF
DNA: TGTGCCAGCAGCTTAGGCGCACGAACCTACGAGCAGTACTTC
J: TRBJ2-7
D: -
V: TRBV4-2
size: -

CDR3: CASSQGGGTQETQYF
DNA: TGTGCCAGCAGCCAGGGGGGGGGAACCCAAGAGACCCAGTACTTC
J: TRBJ2-5
D: -
V: TRBV5-4
size: few

CDR3: CAIKGTPNTGELFF
DNA: TGTGCCATCAAAGGGACACCGAACACCGGGGAGCTGTTTTTT
J: TRBJ2-2
D: -
V: TRBV10-3
size: -